Following are 8 T cell receptor beta chains from one sample sequenced in a study of CD8+CD57+ T cells in acquired aplastic anemia. Profiling of TCR beta VDJ combinations and CDR3 sequences used genomic DNA as template. MiXCR was run by TCRdb on the reads, yielding one entry per CDR3 protein. Here the sample spans 200,000 to 300,000 distinct CDR3 sequences, approximately 79% being singletons. By flow cytometry, patients selected for sequencing had shown an expansion of CD8+CD57+ cells. Sequences were obtained from sorted CD4+, CD8+, or CD8+CD57+ T cells (not recorded which) from PBMCs. These receptors came from a human donor with aplastic anemia.

The chain combines TRBV9 with TRBJ2-5; maybe TRBD2 (5 bases). Germline CDR1 SGDLS, CDR2 YYNGEE. Trimming stripped 7 bases from V and 5 bases from J, with 12 bases between. This CDR3 spans 12 amino acids. CDR3 nucleotide sequence: TGTGCCAGCGGAGGAGCTGGGGAGACCCAGTACTTC. Its translation: CASGGAGETQYF.

There are a few counts of this clonotype. Compared with germline, one end of the junction differs, possibly owing to a read error. The V gene is TRBV13, the J gene TRBJ2-1; 12 positions agree with TRBD2. Germline assignment: CDR1 PRHDT and CDR2 FYEKMQ (reference sequence). The CDR3 loop spans 13 amino acids. The CDR3 DNA reads TGTGCCAGCAGGGACGGACTAGCGGGAAGTCTGTCCTTC. Translation gives CASRDGLAGSLSF.

As for this clonotype: Relative to the germline gene, one junction end is altered; a read error may explain this. This chain connects TRBV2 to TRBJ2-1, with D unresolved. The CDR3 runs 12 residues. From germline, CDR1 is SNHLY and CDR2 FYNNEI. In nucleotides, the CDR3 is TGTGCCAGCAGCCACGGTGGGGTGGATGAGCACTTC. It yields the protein CASSHGGVDEHF.

A few counts support this clonotype. The chain joins TRBV25-1 to TRBJ1-6, with no clear D. The germline gives CDR1 MGHDK, CDR2 SYGVNS. V was cut by 1 base and J by 0 bases, with 13 bases left in between. CDR3 length: 18 amino acids. CDR3 sequence reads: CASSEFVVGYSYNSPLHF. CDR3 nucleotide sequence: TGTGCCAGCAGTGAATTTGTGGTTGGCTACTCCTATAATTCACCCCTCCACTTT.

This clonotype has just a few counts. A much larger clone is a single base away; this may be a read error. Without the conserved terminal phenylalanine or tryptophan, this CDR3 likely stems from a read error. The limits of the CDR3 on the DNA are not certain, so only TCRdb's listed CDR3 is given. The chain has TRBV7-9 and TRBJ2-4; the table's D call, TRBD1, has no DNA check behind it. The CDR3 comprises 12 residues, both ends counted. Looked up from germline, CDR1 is SEHNR and CDR2 is FQNEAQ (reference sequence). The CDR3 protein is CASSLAGSNGAN.

The chain uses TRBV10-3 and TRBJ1-3; D unclear. The germline V gene encodes CDR1 ENHRY and CDR2 SYGVKD. Trimming left V 5 bases short and J 0 bases short, with 8 bases between. This CDR3 contains 14 residues. DNA for the CDR3: TGTGCCATCAGTCAAGACAACTCTGGAAACACCATATATTTT. As protein: CAISQDNSGNTIYF.

The J gene is TRBJ2-3, the V gene TRBV9; the match to TRBD2 covers 7 bases. With 7 bases clipped from V and 12 bases from J, the junction kept 20 bases outside the gene matches. Germline values: CDR1 SGDLS, CDR2 YYNGEE. This CDR3 is built from 15 residues. The CDR3 DNA reads as TGTGCCAGCGGAGGAGCGGGGCACATTCAGTACTTCCAGTATTTT. Protein product: CASGGAGHIQYFQYF.

The rearrangement links TRBV2 to TRBJ2-7; 9 bases fit TRBD1. Trimming at V came to 6 bases and at J to 6 bases, leaving 9 bases not matched to a gene. This CDR3 spans 14 amino acids. CDR1 and CDR2 from the germline V gene are SNHLY and FYNNEI. The CDR3 spells CASSLQGQGIEQYF. The CDR3, as DNA: TGTGCCAGCAGCTTGCAGGGACAGGGTATCGAGCAGTACTTC. The variable domain in full, with the rest retrieved from reference TRBV2 and TRBJ2-7, is EPEVTQTPSHQVTQMGQEVILRCVPISNHLYFYWYRQILGQKVEFLVSFYNNEISEKSEIFDDQFSVERPDGSNFTLKIRSTKLEDSAMYFCASSLQGQGIEQYFGPGTRLTVT.